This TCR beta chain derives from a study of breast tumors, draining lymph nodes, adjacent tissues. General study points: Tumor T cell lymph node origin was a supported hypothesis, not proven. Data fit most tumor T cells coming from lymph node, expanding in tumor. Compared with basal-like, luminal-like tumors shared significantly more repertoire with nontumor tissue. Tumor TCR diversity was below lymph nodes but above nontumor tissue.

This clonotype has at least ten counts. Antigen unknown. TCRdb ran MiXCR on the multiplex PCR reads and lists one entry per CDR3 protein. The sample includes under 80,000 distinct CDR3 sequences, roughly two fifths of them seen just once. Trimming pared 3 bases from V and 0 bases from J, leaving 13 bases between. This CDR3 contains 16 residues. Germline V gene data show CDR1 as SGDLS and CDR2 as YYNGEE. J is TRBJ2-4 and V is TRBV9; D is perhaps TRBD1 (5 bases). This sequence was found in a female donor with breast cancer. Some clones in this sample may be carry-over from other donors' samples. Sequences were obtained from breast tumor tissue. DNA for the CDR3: TGTGCCAGCAGCGAGGGCAGGGTATTAGCCAAAAACATTCAGTACTTC. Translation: CASSEGRVLAKNIQYF.